This T cell receptor (beta chain) was obtained from a study of blood T cell repertoires in COVID-19. Study at large: Samples taken during acute and convalescent COVID-19 were collected in the United States, Italy and Spain. T cells, B-cell-depleted T cells, or PBMCs provided the cDNA or gDNA that served as material.

Enrolled during active infection, Seattle patients were then followed longitudinally. Profiled with immunoSEQ multiplex PCR; TCRdb holds only in-frame clones, not every one. The profile covers some 130,000 clones, with 90% appearing a single time and approximately 4.6% taken by the ten largest. The germline CDR1 and CDR2 sequences are LGHNT and FRNRAP. The CDR3 has 13 amino acids. V shed 7 bases, J shed 4 bases, and the junction held 3 bases outside the gene matches. The sequence derives from a man between 60 and 75 years old with COVID-19, enrolled during active disease. Sequenced input: peripheral blood. This chain links TRBV12-5 with TRBJ1-5; 8 nucleotides align to TRBD1. The CDR3 nucleotides read TGTGCTAGTGTAAGGGACAGGAATCAGCCCCAGCATTTT. Encoded protein: CASVRDRNQPQHF.